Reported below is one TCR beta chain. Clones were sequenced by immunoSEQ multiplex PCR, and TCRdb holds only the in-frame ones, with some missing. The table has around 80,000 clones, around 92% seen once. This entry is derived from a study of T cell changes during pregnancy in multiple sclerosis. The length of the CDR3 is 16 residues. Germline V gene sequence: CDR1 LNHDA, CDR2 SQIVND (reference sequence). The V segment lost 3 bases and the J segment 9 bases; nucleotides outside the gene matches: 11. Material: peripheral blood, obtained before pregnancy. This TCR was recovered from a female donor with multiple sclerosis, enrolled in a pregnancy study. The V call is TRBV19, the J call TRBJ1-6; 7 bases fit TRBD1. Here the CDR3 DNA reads TGTGCCAGTAGTATGATTCCGGGACAGAGTGGTTCACCCCTCCACTTT. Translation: CASSMIPGQSGSPLHF.